The present entry profiles one T cell receptor (beta chain) with its context. These data belong to a study of blood T cell repertoires in COVID-19. Study summary: From the United States, Italy and Spain came samples of acute and convalescent COVID-19. T cells, B-cell-depleted T cells, or PBMCs supplied cDNA or gDNA.

Authors' processing steps: Counts of nucleated cells, estimated from reference gene primer amplification, were obtained. Sequencing used immunoSEQ multiplex PCR; TCRdb keeps in-frame clones, though not all of them. V and J calls plus clone size are reproduced from that table; the DNA served to infer D and trimming. In the table there are about 84,000 clones, roughly 77% of which are singletons. Germline V gene sequence: CDR1 SGHDT, CDR2 YYEEEE. The CDR3 sequence is 14 residues long. The germline V and J ends were trimmed by 3 bases and 1 base, with 10 bases remaining between them. V gene TRBV5-6 combines with J gene TRBJ1-2, with D possibly TRBD1 on 6 matching bases. The receptor comes from a middle-aged man with active or convalescent COVID-19. The sequenced sample was peripheral blood. The CDR3 DNA sequence: TGTGCCAGCAGCTCACAGGGTGGTAACTATGGCTACACCTTC. As protein: CASSSQGGNYGYTF.